Listed here are 2 T cell receptor beta chains from one sample, sequenced in a study of human T cells and chemical hapten exposure. Described time point: patch test 2, 6 weeks after DPC sensitization. Noted treatment: therapeutic diphenylcyclopropenone sensitization with weekly scalp DPC. MiXCR was run by TCRdb on the RACE reads, yielding one entry per CDR3 protein. The sample records tens of thousands of distinct CDR3 sequences, roughly 11% being singletons. The sample in question was whole blood, obtained in connection with sensitization to the hapten diphenylcyclopropenone (DPC). These receptors were collected from a man aged 35 to 55 with alopecia areata. Some clones in this sample may be carry-over from other donors' samples.

This clonotype has a handful of counts. The chain combines TRBV2 with TRBJ2-3; D unclear. The CDR3 extends over 11 amino acids. The germline CDR1 and CDR2 sequences are SNHLY and FYNNEI. V dropped 8 bases and J dropped 8 bases, with 11 bases sitting between them. The CDR3 coding sequence is TGTGCCAGCCTACAAGGTGGTACGCAGTATTTT. Protein: CASLQGGTQYF.

At least ten counts were recorded for this clonotype. V usage is TRBV28 and J usage is TRBJ2-5; 7 positions match TRBD2. The CDR3 spans 14 residues. The V gene's germline CDR1 is MDHEN and CDR2 SYDVKM. With V trimmed by 3 bases and J by 2 bases, 3 bases remained unmatched. The CDR3 nucleotides read TGTGCCAGCAGTTTTGCCGGGGGGCAAGAGACCCAGTACTTC. Its translation: CASSFAGGQETQYF.